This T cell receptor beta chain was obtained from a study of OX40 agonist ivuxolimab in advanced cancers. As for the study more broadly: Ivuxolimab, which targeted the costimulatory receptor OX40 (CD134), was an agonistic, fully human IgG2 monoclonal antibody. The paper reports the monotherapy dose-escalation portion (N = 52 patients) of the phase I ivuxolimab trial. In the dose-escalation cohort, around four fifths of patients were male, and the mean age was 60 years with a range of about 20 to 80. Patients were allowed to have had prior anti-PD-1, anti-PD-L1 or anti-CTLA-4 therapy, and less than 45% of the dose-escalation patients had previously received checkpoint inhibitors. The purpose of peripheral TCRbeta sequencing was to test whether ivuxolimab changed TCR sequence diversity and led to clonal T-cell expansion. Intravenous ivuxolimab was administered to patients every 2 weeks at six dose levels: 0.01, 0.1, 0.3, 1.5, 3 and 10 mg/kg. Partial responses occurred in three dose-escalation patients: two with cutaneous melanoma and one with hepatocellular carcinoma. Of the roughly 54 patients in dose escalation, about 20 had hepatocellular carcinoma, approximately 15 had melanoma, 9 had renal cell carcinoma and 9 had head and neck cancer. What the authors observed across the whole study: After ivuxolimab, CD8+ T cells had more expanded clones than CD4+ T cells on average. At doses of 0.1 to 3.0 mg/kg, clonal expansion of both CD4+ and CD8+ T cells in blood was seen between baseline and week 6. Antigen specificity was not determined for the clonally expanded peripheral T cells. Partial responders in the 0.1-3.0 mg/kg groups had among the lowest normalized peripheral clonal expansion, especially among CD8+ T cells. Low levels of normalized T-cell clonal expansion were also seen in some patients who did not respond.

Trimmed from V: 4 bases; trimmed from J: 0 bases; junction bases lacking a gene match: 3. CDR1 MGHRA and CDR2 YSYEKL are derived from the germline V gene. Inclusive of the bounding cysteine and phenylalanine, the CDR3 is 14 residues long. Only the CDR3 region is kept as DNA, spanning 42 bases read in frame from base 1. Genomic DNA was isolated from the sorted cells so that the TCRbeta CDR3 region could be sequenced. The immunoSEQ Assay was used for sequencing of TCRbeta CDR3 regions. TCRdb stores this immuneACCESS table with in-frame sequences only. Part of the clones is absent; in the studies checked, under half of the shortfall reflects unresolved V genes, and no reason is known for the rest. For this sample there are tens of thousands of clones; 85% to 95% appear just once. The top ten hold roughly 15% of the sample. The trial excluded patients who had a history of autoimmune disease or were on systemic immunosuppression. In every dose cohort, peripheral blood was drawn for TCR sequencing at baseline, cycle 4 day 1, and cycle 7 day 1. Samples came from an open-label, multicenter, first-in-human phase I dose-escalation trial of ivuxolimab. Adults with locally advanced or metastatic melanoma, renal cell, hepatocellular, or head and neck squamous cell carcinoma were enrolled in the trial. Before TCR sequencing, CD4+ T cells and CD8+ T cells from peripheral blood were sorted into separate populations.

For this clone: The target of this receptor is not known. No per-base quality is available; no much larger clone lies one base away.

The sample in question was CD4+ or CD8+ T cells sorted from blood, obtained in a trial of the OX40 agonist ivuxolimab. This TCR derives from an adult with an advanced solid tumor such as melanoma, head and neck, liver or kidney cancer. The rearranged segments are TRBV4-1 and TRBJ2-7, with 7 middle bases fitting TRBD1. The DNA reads TGCGCCAGCAGCCCCGGGACAGCCTCCTACGAGCAGTACTTC. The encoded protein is CASSPGTASYEQYF.